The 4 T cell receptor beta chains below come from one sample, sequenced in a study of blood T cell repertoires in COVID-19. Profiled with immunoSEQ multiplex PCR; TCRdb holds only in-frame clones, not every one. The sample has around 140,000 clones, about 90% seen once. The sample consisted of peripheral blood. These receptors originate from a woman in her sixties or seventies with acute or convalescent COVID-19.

This chain's CDR3 is CASSQELAKTQYF. DNA of the CDR3: TGTGCCAGCAGCCAAGAACTAGCGAAGACCCAGTACTTC. The rearrangement joins TRBV3-1 (or the pseudogene TRBV3-2) to TRBJ2-5; 7 bases align to TRBD2. Losses at the gene ends were 0 bases for V and 6 bases for J; bases not matched to a gene: 1. CDR3 length equals 13 residues. The germline V gene encodes CDR1 LGHDT and CDR2 YNNKEL (reference sequence).

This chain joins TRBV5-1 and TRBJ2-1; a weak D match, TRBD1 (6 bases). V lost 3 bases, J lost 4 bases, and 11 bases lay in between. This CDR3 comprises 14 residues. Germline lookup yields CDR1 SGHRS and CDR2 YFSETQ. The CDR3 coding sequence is TGCGCCAGCAGCTCCGGGACAAATTACAATGAGCAGTTCTTC. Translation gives CASSSGTNYNEQFF.

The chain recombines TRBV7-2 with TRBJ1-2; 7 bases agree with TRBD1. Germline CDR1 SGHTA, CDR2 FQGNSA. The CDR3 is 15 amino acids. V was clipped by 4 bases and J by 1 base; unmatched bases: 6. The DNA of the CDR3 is TGTGCCAGCAGCTGGGCAGGGGGTAGTAACTATGGCTACACCTTC. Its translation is CASSWAGGSNYGYTF.

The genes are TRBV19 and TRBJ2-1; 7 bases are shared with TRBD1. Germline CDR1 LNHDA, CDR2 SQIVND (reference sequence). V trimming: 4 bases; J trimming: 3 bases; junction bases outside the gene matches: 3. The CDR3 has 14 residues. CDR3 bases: TGTGCCAGTAGTACCGGGACAGACTACAATGAGCAGTTCTTC. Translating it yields CASSTGTDYNEQFF.